A selection of T cell receptor beta chains follows, all from one sample in a study of regulatory T cells in long-lasting Graves disease. MiXCR was run by TCRdb on the multiplex PCR reads, yielding one entry per CDR3 protein. The sample holds a few hundred thousand distinct CDR3 sequences; 16% are singletons and the top ten take 30%. In addition, the sample was reused for a study of T cells in Graves' hyperthyroidism and ophthalmopathy.

The source material was peripheral blood mononuclear cells (PBMCs), sampled at new diagnosis, from a patient treated with antithyroid drugs. The source of these receptors is a man aged 35 to 55 with Graves disease. Each CDR3 is given with its conserved first and last residue. The order of the fields is V gene, D gene, CDR3 protein. A D gene is named only where the DNA matches it firmly.

TRBV7-9 | . | CASSSHVGSYEQYF
TRBV28 | TRBD1 | CASSLQGASGNEQFF
TRBV7-8 | TRBD2 | CASSLAGLAGGLSYNEQFF
TRBV7-8 | TRBD1 | CASSPGPGQGPQHF
TRBV4-3 | TRBD2 | CASSLPAGGGTGELFF
TRBV28 | . | CASSKDPPGEQYF
TRBV4-1 | . | CASSVRDVVTYEQYF
TRBV20-1 | . | CSASRDTNEQFF
TRBV12-3/TRBV12-4 | TRBD2 | CASSQRRRGLAGARTDTQYF
TRBV28 | . | CASRPRGQPQHF
TRBV6-1 | . | CASSRTISGGRGYTF
TRBV24-1 | TRBD1 | CATSDTRTGFGAKNIQYF
TRBV5-1 | TRBD2 | CASSADPSGANEQYF
TRBV14 | . | CASSRDINYNEQFF
TRBV7-9 | . | CASSLKGYPARVNSPLHF
TRBV6-1 | . | CATLGLLTDTQYF
TRBV5-5 | TRBD2 | CASSSSGRVEYF
TRBV24-1 | TRBD2 | CATSRTSGDYNEQFF
TRBV4-2 | . | CASSQSGAMQETQYF
TRBV12-5 | TRBD1 | CASGLPTTGEGNTIYF
TRBV10-3 | TRBD2 | CAISGGGLSYEQYF
TRBV20-1 | TRBD1 | CSARNTGTGVRLGNTEAFF
TRBV7-9 | TRBD2 | CASSSSGAGGLPQETQYF
TRBV27 | TRBD1 | CASRRGQGNPGELFF
TRBV18 | . | CASSQQANYGYTF
TRBV5-1 | . | CASSQGGTDTQYF
TRBV12-3/TRBV12-4 | TRBD1 | CASSLAGGDATAGYTF
TRBV2 | TRBD2 | CASSATSGTPTQYF
TRBV29-1 | TRBD2 | CSVEYLGRGLRNEQFF
TRBV28 | . | CASSFFFTDSRNTVAFF
TRBV4-1 | . | CASSQGQWRNTIYF
TRBV19 | . | CASSMRTAGSGNTIYF
TRBV30 | . | CAWSVGGGGNSPLHF